This TCR beta chain was found in a study of shared clonotypes between healthy human individuals. Looking at the study overall: There were three CD4 naive, three CD4 memory, two CD8 naive and one CD8 memory plates per donor.

Original methodology: Junction-only sequences without quality scores were provided by ImmunoSEQ, so filtering was different. TCRdb's copy holds only in-frame clones and misses some; the assay was immunoSEQ multiplex PCR. The DNA gave D and trimming, while V, J and clone size come from that table. The sample has over a million clones, approximately 80% seen once; the top ten hold 0.6% to 0.75%. Study-level findings and limits: Among four donors, roughly 5% of naive CD4 clonotypes were found in common. A small donor pool kept down the genetic and exposure-history diversity that was represented.

On this clone itself: As yet, its antigen is unknown.

Per the germline V gene, CDR1 is SGHNT and CDR2 is YYREEE (reference sequence). The ends were cut back, 3 bases at V and 1 base at J, with 13 bases in the middle. The CDR3 has 15 amino acids. The source material was memory CD4+ T cells from PBMCs. Subset reported: CD45RA-negative fraction. V gene TRBV5-4 combines with J gene TRBJ1-1; possibly TRBD1 for D (6 bases). The clonotype comes from a man younger than 30 in good health. Some clones in this sample may be carry-over from other donors' samples. Here the CDR3 reads CASSSTAGANTEAFF. CDR3 coding DNA: TGTGCCAGCAGCTCGACCGCGGGGGCGAACACTGAAGCTTTCTTT.